The T cell receptor (beta chain) described here comes from a study of T cell responses to AZD1222 COVID-19 vaccine. Points from the study as a whole: Baseline serology detected seropositivity in only 6 or 7 AZD1222 recipients. Donor demographics were predominantly white British with a female majority; clonal diversity may be underestimated.

From germline, CDR1 is SGHDT and CDR2 YYEEEE. V dropped 1 base and J dropped 0 bases, with 8 bases sitting between them. The CDR3 spans 15 residues. Remarks on this clone: The antigen remains undetermined.

TCRdb's copy holds only in-frame clones and misses some; the assay was immunoSEQ multiplex PCR. There are some 100,000 clones in the sample; approximately 90% occur only once, and 3.5% lies in the top ten. Researchers grouped second doses given at about 4 or about 12 weeks into one pool. The chain couples TRBV5-6 to TRBJ1-5, with D possibly matching TRBD1 (5 bases). The sequence derives from an adult who received the AZD1222 COVID-19 vaccine. The material was peripheral blood, obtained 28 days after the second AZD1222 dose. CDR3: CASSLRQTSNQPQHF. CDR3 DNA sequence: TGTGCCAGCAGCTTGCGACAGACTAGCAATCAGCCCCAGCATTTT.